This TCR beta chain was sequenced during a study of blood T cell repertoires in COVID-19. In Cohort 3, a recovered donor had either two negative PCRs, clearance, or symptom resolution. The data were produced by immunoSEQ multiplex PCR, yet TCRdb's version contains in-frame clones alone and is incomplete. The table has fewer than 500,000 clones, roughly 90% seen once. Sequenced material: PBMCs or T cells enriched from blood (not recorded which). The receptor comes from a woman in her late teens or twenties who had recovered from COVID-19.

The CDR3 region is CASSFRGHYGYTF. The CDR3 coding sequence is TGTGCCAGCAGTTTCCGAGGTCACTATGGCTACACCTTC. The chain joins TRBV12-3 or TRBV12-4 to TRBJ1-2, with unresolved D. The CDR3 covers 13 residues. V gave up 3 bases and J gave up 3 bases, with 8 bases separating them.